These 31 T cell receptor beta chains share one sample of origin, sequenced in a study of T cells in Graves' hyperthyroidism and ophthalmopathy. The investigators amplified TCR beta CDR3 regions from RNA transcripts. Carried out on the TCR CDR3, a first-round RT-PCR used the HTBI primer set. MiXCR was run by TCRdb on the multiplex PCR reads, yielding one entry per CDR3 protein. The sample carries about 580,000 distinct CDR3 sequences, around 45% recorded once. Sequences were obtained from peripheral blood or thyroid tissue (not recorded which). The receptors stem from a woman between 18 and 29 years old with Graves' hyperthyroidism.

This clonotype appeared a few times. CDR3 coding DNA: TGTGCCAGCAGCCCCACCCAGATTTCCGATGAGCAGTTCTTC. This codes for CASSPTQISDEQFF. V is TRBV14 and J is TRBJ2-7; D not certain. The J call may be in error: the DNA end matches TRBJ2-1 better. CDR1 SGHDN and CDR2 FVKESK come from the germline V gene. This CDR3 has 14 amino acids.

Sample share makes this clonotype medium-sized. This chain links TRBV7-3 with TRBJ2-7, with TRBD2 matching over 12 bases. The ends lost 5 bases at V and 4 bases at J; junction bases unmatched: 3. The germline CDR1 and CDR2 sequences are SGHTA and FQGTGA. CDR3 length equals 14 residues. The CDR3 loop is CASSETSGSYEQYF. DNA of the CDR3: TGTGCCAGCAGCGAGACTAGCGGGAGTTACGAGCAGTACTTC.

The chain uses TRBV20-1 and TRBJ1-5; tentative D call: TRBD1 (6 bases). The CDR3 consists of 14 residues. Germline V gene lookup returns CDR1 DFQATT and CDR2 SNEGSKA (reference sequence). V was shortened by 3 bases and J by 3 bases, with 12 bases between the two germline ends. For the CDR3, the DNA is TGCAGTGCTAGGGGCGGACAGAACAATCAGCCCCAGCATTTT. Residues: CSARGGQNNQPQHF.

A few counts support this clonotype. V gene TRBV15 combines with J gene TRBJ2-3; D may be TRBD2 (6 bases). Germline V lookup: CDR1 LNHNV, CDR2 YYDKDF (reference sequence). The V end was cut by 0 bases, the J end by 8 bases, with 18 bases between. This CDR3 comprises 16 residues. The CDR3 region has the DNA TGTGCCACCAGCAGAGATCTCGGACTACGGGGAGGTACGCAGTATTTT. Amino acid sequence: CATSRDLGLRGGTQYF.

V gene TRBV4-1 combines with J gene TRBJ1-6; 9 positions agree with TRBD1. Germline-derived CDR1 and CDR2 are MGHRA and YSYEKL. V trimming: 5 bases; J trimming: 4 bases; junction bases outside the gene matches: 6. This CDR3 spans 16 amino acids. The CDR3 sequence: CASSEGTGSYNSPLHF. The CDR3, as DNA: TGCGCCAGCAGCGAAGGGACAGGGAGTTATAATTCACCCCTCCACTTT.

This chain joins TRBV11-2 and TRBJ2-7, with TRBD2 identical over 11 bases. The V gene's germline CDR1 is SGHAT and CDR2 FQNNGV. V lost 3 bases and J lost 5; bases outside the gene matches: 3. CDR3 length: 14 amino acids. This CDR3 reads CASSLRTSGHEQYF. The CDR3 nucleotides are TGTGCCAGCAGCTTGAGGACTAGCGGGCACGAGCAGTACTTC.

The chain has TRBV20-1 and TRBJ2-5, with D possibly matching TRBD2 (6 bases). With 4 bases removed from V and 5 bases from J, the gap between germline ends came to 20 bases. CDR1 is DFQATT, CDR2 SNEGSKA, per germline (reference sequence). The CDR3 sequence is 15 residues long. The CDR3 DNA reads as TGCAGTGCTAACGGACGCGGGAACACCGGGGAGACCCAGTACTTC. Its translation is CSANGRGNTGETQYF.

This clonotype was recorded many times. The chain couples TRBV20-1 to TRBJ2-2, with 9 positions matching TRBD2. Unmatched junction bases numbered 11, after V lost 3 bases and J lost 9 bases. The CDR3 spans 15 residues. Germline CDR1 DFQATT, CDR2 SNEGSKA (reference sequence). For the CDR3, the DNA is TGCAGTGCTAGGCCCATCGGTAGCGGGAGTAGGGAGCTGTTTTTT. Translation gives CSARPIGSGSRELFF.

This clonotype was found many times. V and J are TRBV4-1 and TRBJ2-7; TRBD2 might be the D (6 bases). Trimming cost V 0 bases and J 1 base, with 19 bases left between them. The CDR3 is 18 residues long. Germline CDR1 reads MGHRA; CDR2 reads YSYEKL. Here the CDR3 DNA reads TGCGCCAGCAGCCAAGATCCTTCATGGGGGAGGCAGTCCTACGAGCAGTACTTC. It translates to CASSQDPSWGRQSYEQYF.

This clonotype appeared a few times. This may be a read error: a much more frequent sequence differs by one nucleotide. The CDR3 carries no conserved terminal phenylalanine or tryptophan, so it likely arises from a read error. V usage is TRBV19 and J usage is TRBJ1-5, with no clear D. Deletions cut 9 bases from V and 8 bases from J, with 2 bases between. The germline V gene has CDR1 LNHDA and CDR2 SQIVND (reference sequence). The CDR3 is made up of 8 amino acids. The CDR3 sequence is CARKPQHL. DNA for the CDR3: TGTGCCAGGAAGCCCCAGCATCTT.

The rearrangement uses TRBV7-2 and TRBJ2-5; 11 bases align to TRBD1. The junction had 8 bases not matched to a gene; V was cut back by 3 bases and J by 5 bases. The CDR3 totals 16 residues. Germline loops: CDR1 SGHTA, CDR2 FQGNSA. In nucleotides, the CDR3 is TGTGCCAGCAGCTTTGGGACAGGGGGGCCTGAGGAGACCCAGTACTTC. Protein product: CASSFGTGGPEETQYF.

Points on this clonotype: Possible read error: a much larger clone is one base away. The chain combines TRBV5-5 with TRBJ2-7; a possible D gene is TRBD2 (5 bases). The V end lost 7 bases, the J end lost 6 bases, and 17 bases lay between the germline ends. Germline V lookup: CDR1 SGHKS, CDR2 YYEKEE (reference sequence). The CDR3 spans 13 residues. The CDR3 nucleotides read TGTGCCAGCGGCGTCGGACTTTTTGGCGAGCAGTACTTC. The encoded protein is CASGVGLFGEQYF.

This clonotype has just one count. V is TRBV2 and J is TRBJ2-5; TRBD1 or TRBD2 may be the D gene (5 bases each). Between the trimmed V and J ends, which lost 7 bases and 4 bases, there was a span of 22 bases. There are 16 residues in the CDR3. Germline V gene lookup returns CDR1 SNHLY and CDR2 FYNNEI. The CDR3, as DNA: TGTGCCAGCACCCAAGGGGCTAGCAGCTCGTCAGAGACCCAGTACTTC. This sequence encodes CASTQGASSSSETQYF.

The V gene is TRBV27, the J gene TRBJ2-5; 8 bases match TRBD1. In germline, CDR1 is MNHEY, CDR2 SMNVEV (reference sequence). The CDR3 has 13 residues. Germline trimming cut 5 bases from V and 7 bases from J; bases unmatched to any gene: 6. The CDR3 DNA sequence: TGTGCCAGCAGTCCACCGGGACAGGCGACCCAGTACTTC. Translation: CASSPPGQATQYF.

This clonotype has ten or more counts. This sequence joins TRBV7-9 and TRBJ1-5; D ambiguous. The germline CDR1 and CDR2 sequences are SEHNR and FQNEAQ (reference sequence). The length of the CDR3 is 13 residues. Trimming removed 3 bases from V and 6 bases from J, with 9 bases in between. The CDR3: CASSFGDGQPQHF. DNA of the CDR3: TGTGCCAGCAGCTTCGGGGATGGTCAGCCCCAGCATTTT.

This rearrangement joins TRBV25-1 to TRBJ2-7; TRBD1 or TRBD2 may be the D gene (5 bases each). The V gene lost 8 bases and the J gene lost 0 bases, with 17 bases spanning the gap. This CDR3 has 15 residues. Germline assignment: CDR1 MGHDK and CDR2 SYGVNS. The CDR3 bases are TGTGCCAGCTCGGACGGGGACGCAAGCTCCTACGAGCAGTACTTC. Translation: CASSDGDASSYEQYF.

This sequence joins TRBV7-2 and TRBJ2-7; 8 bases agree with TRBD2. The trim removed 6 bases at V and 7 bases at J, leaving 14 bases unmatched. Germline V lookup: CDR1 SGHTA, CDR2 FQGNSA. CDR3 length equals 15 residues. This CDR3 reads CASSYLSGNYNEQYF. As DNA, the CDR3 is TGTGCCAGCAGTTACCTTAGCGGGAATTACAATGAGCAGTACTTC.

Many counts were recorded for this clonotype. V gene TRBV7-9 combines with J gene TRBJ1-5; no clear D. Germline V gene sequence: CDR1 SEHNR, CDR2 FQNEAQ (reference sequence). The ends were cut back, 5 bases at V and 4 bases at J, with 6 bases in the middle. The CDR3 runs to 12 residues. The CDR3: CASSQPNQPQHF. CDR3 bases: TGTGCCAGCAGCCAGCCTAATCAGCCCCAGCATTTT. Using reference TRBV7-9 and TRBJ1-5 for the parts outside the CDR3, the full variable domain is DTGVSQNPRHKITKRGQNVTFRCDPISEHNRLYWYRQTLGQGPEFLTYFQNEAQLEKSRLLSDRFSAERPKGSFSTLEIQRTEQGDSAMYLCASSQPNQPQHFGDGTRLSIL.

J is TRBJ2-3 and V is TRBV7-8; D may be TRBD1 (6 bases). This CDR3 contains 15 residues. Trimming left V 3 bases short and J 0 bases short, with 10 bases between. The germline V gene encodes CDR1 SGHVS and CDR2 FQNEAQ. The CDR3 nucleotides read TGTGCCAGCAGCTTTAGCCAGGGGAGCACAGATACGCAGTATTTT. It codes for CASSFSQGSTDTQYF.

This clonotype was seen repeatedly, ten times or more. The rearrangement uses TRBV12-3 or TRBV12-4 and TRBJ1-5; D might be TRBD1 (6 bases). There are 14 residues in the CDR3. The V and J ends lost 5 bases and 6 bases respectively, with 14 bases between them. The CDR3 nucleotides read TGTGCCAGCAGTCCACGACAGGACAGTCAGCCCCAGCATTTT. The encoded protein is CASSPRQDSQPQHF.

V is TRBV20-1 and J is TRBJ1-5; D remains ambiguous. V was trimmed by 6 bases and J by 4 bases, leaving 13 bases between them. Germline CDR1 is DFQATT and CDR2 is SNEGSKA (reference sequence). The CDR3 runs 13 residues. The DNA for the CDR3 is TGCAGTGCGCTAGCGGGAGGGAATCAGCCCCAGCATTTT. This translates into CSALAGGNQPQHF.

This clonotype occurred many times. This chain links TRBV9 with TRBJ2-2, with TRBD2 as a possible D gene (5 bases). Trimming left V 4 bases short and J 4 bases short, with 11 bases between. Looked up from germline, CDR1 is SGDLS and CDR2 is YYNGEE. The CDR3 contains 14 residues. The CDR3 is CASSRVRATGELFF. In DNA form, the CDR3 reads TGTGCCAGCAGCCGGGTGAGGGCCACCGGGGAGCTGTTTTTT.

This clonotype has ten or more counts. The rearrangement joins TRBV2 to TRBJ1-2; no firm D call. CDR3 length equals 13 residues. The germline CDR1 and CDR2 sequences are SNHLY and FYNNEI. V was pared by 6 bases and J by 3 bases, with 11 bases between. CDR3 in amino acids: CASSWSPDYGYTF. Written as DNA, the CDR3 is TGTGCCAGCAGCTGGAGTCCGGACTATGGCTACACCTTC.

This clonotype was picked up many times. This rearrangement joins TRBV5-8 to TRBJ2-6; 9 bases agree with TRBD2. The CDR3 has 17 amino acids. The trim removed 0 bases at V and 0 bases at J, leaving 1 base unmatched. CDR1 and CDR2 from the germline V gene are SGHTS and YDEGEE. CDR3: CASSLVTSGSGANVLTF. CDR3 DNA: TGTGCCAGCAGCTTGGTGACTAGCGGCTCTGGGGCCAACGTCCTGACTTTC.

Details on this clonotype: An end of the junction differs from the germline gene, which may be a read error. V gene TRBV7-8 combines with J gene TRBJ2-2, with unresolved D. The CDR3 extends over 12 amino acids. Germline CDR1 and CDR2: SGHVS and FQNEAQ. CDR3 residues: CASSQVYGELFF. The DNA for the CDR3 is TGCGCCAGCAGCCAAGTTTACGGGGAGCTGTTTTTT.

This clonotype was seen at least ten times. Here the CDR3 DNA reads TGTGCCAGCAGCCGACGGAGCTCTGGAAACACCATATATTTT. Translating gives CASSRRSSGNTIYF. V is TRBV7-2 and J is TRBJ1-3; D not certain. This CDR3 comprises 14 residues. The V gene's germline CDR1 is SGHTA and CDR2 FQGNSA. V lost 5 bases and J 0 bases, leaving 8 bases between the germline ends.

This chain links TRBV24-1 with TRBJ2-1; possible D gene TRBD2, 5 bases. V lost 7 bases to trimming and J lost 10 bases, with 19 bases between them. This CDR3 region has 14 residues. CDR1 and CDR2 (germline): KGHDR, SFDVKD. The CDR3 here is CATRADSIIGEQFF. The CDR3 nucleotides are TGTGCCACCAGAGCGGACTCCATAATCGGCGAGCAGTTCTTC.

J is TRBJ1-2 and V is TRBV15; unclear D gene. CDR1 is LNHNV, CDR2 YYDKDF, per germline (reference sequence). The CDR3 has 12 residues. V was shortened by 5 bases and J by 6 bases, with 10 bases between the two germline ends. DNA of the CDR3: TGTGCCACCAGCGGCTACCGGGATGGCTACACCTTC. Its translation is CATSGYRDGYTF.

CDR3 loop: CASSVREQGSEQYF. The CDR3 region has the DNA TGTGCCAGCAGCGTCCGGGAACAGGGGAGCGAGCAGTACTTC. The chain uses TRBV7-2 and TRBJ2-7; TRBD1 agrees at 7 bases. Germline CDR1 reads SGHTA; CDR2 reads FQGNSA. V was clipped by 5 bases and J by 6 bases; unmatched bases: 10. The CDR3 spans 14 residues. Full variable domain (rest looked up from reference TRBV7-2 and TRBJ2-7): GAGVSQSPSNKVTEKGKDVELRCDPISGHTALYWYRQSLGQGLEFLIYFQGNSAPDKSGLPSDRFSAERTGGSVSTLTIQRTQQEDSAVYLCASSVREQGSEQYFGPGTRLTVT.

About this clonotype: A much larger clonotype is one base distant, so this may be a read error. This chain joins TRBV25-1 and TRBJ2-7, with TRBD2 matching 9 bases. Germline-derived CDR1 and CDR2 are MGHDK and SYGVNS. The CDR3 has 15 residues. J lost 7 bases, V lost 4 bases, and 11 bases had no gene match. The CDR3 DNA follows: TGTGCCAGCAGTGGACGACTAGCGGAGGAGGTGGAGCAGTACTTC. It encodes CASSGRLAEEVEQYF.

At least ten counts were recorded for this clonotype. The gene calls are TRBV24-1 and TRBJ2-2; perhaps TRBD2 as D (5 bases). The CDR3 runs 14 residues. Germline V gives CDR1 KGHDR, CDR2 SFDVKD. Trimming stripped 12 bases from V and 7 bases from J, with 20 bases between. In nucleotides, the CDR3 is TGTGCCTCTGAGGGCCTCCGCAACGGCGGGGAGCTGTTTTTT. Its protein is CASEGLRNGGELFF.